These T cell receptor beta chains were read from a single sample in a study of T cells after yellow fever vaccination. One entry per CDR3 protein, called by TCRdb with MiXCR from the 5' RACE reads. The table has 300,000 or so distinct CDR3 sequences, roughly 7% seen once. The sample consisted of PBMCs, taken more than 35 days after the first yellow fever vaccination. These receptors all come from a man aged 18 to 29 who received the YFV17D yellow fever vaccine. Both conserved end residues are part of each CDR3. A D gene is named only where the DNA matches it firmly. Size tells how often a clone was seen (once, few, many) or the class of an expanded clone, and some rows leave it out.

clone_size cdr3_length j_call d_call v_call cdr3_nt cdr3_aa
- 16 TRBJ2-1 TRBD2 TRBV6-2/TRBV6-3 TGTGCCAGCAGTCCAATAATGGGACTAGCGGGGGGGGAGCAGTTCTTC CASSPIMGLAGGEQFF
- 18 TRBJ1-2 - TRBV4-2 TGTGCCAGCAGCCAAGATCTGGTGGCTCTTAAAGCTAACTATGGCTACACCTTC CASSQDLVALKANYGYTF
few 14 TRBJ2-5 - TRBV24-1 TGTGCCACCAGTGATTTGCTAGGGGGAGGGACCCAGTACTTC CATSDLLGGGTQYF
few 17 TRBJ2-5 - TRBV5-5 TGTGCCAGCAGCGGCGGGACAGAAGAAAGGAAGGAAGAGACCCAGTACTTC CASSGGTEERKEETQYF
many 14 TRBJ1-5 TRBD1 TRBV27 TGTGCCAGCAGGGAACAGGGGGCCAATCAGCCCCAGCATTTT CASREQGANQPQHF
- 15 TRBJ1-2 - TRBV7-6 TGTGCCAGCAGTCCTTCAGGGTCGGGGGGAGGTGGCTACACCTTC CASSPSGSGGGGYTF
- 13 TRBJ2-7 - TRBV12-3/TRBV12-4 TGTGCCAGCAGCATAAATATACCCTACGAGCAGTACTTC CASSINIPYEQYF
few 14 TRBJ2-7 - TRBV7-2 TGTGCCAGCAGCTCCCCGGGGGACACCTACGAGCAGTACTTC CASSSPGDTYEQYF
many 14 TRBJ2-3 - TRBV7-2 TGTGCCAGCAGCTTAGATCACGGGCAGGGAATTGTTTATTTT CASSLDHGQGIVYF
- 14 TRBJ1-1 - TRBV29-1 TGCAGCGTTGGGACCAGGGGAGAGAACACTGAAGCTTTCTTT CSVGTRGENTEAFF
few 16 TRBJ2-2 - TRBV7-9 TGTGCCAGCAGCTCTAGCGGGACAGGATTTACCGGGGAGCTGTTTTTT CASSSSGTGFTGELFF
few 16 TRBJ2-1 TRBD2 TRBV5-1 TGCGCCAGCAGCCCCTGGGTTATAGCGGGGGACAATGAGCAGTTCTTC CASSPWVIAGDNEQFF
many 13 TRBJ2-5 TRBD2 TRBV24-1 TGTGCCACCAGTGCGGGGGGTGACGAGACCCAGTACTTC CATSAGGDETQYF
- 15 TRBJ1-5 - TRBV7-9 TGTGCCAGCAGCTTGGGGGATTCGAGCAATCAGCCCCAGCATTTT CASSLGDSSNQPQHF
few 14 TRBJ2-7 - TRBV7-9 TGTGCCAGCAGCACGACGGAGAGCTCCTACGAGCAGTACTTC CASSTTESSYEQYF
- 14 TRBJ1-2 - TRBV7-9 TGTGCCAGCAGCCCCCGGGTCGTCAACTATGGCTACACCTTC CASSPRVVNYGYTF
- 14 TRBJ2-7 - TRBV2 TGTGCCGCACTCAGCCCGGGAGAGGCCTACGAGCAGTACTTC CAALSPGEAYEQYF
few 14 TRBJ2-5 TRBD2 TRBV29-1 TGCAGCGTTGAATTTCCGGGGCGGGGGGAGACCCAGTACTTC CSVEFPGRGETQYF
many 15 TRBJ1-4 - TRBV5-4 TGTGCCAGCAGCTTGGGAGGGTCAACTAATGAAAAACTGTTTTTT CASSLGGSTNEKLFF
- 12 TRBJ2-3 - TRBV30 TGTGCCTGGAGTGGGACCTGGGATACGCAGTATTTT CAWSGTWDTQYF
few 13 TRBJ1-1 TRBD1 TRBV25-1 TGTGCCAGCAGTGCTACAGGGGCAACGGAAGCTTTCTTT CASSATGATEAFF
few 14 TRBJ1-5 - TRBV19 TGTGCCAGCGGAGGGGGGGGAAGCAATCAGCCCCAGCATTTT CASGGGGSNQPQHF
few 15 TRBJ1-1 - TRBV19 TGTGCCAGTAGTATAGATATGGCCCTGGGGACTGAAGCTTTCTTT CASSIDMALGTEAFF
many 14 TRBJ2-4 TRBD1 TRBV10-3 TGTGCCATCAGCACGACAGGGGGGGGAAACATTCAGTACTTC CAISTTGGGNIQYF
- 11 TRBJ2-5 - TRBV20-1 TGCAGTGCTAATCTGATGGAGACCCAGTACTTC CSANLMETQYF
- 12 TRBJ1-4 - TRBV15 TGTGCCACCAGCTTGGGACGCGAAAAACTGTTTTTT CATSLGREKLFF
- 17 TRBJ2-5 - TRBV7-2 TGTGCCAGCAGCTTAGCGCCCCCTAGCGAGGGGGAAGAGACCCAGTACTTC CASSLAPPSEGEETQYF
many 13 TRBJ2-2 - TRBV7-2 TGTGCCACCCTCACCCAGAACACCGGGGAGCTGTTTTTT CATLTQNTGELFF
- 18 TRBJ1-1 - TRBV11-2 TGTGCCAGCAGCTTATTTTTCTCGGGACAAAGGCGGGACACTGAAGCTTTCTTT CASSLFFSGQRRDTEAFF
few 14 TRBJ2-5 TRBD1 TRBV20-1 TGCAGTGCTCGCCGGGACAGGGGGGGAGAGACCCAGTACTTC CSARRDRGGETQYF
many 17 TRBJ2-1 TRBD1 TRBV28 TGTGCCAGCAGTTTAGCGGGACAGGGGGTAACCTACAATGAGCAGTTCTTC CASSLAGQGVTYNEQFF
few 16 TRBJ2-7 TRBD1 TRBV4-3 TGCGCCAGCAGCCAAGATTTAGGGACAGGGGTCTACGAGCAGTACTTC CASSQDLGTGVYEQYF
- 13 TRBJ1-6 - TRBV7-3 TGTGCCAGCAGCTTAAACGGCAATTCACCCCTCCACTTT CASSLNGNSPLHF
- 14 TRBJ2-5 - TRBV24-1 TGTGCCACCAGTGATCCCGGGAGTGGGGAGACCCAGTACTTC CATSDPGSGETQYF
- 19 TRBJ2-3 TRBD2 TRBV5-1 TGCGCCAGCAGCTGGGGACTAGCGGGGGGGCCCCCGTGGGCAGATACGCAGTATTTT CASSWGLAGGPPWADTQYF
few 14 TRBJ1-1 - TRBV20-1 TGCAGTGCTAGGCCCCCTCAGGGTACCCCTGAAGCTTTCTTT CSARPPQGTPEAFF
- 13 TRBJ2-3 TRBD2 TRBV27 TGTGCCAGCTTGGGGGGGGTCACAGATACGCAGTATTTT CASLGGVTDTQYF
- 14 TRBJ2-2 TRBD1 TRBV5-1 TGCGCCAGCAGCGCCGGACAGGCCACCGGGGAGCTGTTTTTT CASSAGQATGELFF
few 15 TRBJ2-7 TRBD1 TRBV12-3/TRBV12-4 TGTGCCAGCAGGAGAGGGACAGGGGGCTCCTACGAGCAGTACTTC CASRRGTGGSYEQYF
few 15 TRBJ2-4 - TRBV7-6 TGTGCCAGCAGCTTCACTCTTGTAGCCAAAAACATTCAGTACTTC CASSFTLVAKNIQYF
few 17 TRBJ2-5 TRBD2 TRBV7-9 TGTGCCAGCAGCTTAGAGGTAGCGGGGGATCTCGTGGAGACCCAGTACTTC CASSLEVAGDLVETQYF
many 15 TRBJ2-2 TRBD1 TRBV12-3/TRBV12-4 TGTGCCAGCAGGACGACAGGGTTAGACACCGGGGAGCTGTTTTTT CASRTTGLDTGELFF
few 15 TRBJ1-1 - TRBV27 TGTGCCAGCCGCCCCTTCAGTGGGCTCCTGACTGAAGCTTTCTTT CASRPFSGLLTEAFF
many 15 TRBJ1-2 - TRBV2 TGTGCCAGCAGTGGAGGCCCGCAGATTCACTATGGCTACACCTTC CASSGGPQIHYGYTF
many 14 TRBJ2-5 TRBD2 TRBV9 TGTGCCAGCAGCGCCGCCGGACTAGCAAAGACCCAGTACTTC CASSAAGLAKTQYF
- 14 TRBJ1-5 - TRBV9 TGTGCCAGCAGCGAGGAGGGGACCGCGACGCCCCAGCATTTT CASSEEGTATPQHF
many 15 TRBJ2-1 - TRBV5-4 TGTGCCAGCAGCTTGCTTGGGCTAGGGGACTATGAGCAGTTCTTC CASSLLGLGDYEQFF
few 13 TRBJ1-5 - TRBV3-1 TGTGCCAGCAGCCAAGAGCAGGACCAGCCCCAGCATTTT CASSQEQDQPQHF
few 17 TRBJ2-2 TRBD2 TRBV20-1 TGCAGTGCTAGAGAAACTAGCGGGGGGGCCCGTTTCGGGGAGCTGTTTTTT CSARETSGGARFGELFF
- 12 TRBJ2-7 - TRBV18 TGTGCCAGCTCACCCACGACGGACGAGCAGTACTTC CASSPTTDEQYF
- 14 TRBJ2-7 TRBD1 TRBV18 TGTGCCAGCTCACGACCGGGACAGGGCTACGAGCAGTACTTC CASSRPGQGYEQYF
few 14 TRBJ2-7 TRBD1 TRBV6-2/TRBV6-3 TGTGCCAGCAGTCGGACAGGGGACTCCTACGAGCAGTACTTC CASSRTGDSYEQYF
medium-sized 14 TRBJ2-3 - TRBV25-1 TGTGCCAGCACATCAGGGGCTGGCACAGATACGCAGTATTTT CASTSGAGTDTQYF
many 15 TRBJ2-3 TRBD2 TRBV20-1 TGCAGTGCTAGAGATTCTAGCGGGTACACAGATACGCAGTATTTT CSARDSSGYTDTQYF